Below, 16 T cell receptor beta chains from the same sample are listed, as sequenced in a study of T cell responses to AZD1222 COVID-19 vaccine. Only in-frame clones appear in the TCRdb table, and some are missing; sequencing was by immunoSEQ multiplex PCR. Of fewer than 150,000 clones in the sample, 93% were seen once. The sequencing here drew on peripheral blood, taken on day 0 of AZD1222 vaccination. These TCRs come from an adult in good health.

V is TRBV4-1 and J is TRBJ1-1, with D hard to call. Germline V gene lookup returns CDR1 MGHRA and CDR2 YSYEKL. This CDR3 is 14 amino acids long. The ends were cut back, 4 bases at V and 11 bases at J, with 20 bases in the middle. CDR3: CASSPVPKNSGAFF. In DNA form, the CDR3 reads TGCGCCAGCAGCCCCGTCCCAAAGAACAGTGGGGCTTTCTTT.

The chain links TRBV7-2 to TRBJ2-1, with D unclear. Germline values: CDR1 SGHTA, CDR2 FQGNSA. The ends were cut back, 0 bases at V and 0 bases at J, with 9 bases in the middle. The CDR3 loop spans 16 amino acids. The CDR3: CASSLALTSSYNEQFF. The CDR3 DNA follows: TGTGCCAGCAGCTTAGCGCTAACGAGCTCCTACAATGAGCAGTTCTTC.

This clone was observed once. The chain has TRBV27 and TRBJ1-1; D gene ambiguous. The CDR3 totals 13 residues. Looked up from germline, CDR1 is MNHEY and CDR2 is SMNVEV (reference sequence). Trimming shortened V by 4 bases and J by 5 bases, and 11 bases separated the two germline ends. This CDR3 reads CASSSARGTEAFF. The DNA of the CDR3 is TGTGCCAGCAGTTCGGCCCGGGGAACTGAAGCTTTCTTT.

This chain joins TRBV12-5 and TRBJ2-1; D not certain. V was pared by 0 bases and J by 3 bases, with 12 bases between. The CDR3 totals 16 residues. CDR1 is LGHNT, CDR2 FRNRAP, per germline. This CDR3 reads CASGLVFSMDYNEQFF. The CDR3 DNA is TGTGCTAGTGGTTTGGTATTTTCCATGGACTACAATGAGCAGTTCTTC.

Notes on this clone: A read error may account for a junction end that differs from germline. The CDR3 loop is CATSRDGAYRVDGYIF. CDR3 DNA: TGTGCCACCAGCAGAGATGGGGCCTACAGGGTCGATGGCTACATCTTC. V usage is TRBV15 and J usage is TRBJ1-2; D is possibly TRBD1 (6 bases). Germline V lookup: CDR1 LNHNV, CDR2 YYDKDF (reference sequence). CDR3 length: 16 amino acids.

The chain links TRBV19 to TRBJ2-1; no reliable D call. V lost 6 bases to trimming and J lost 0 bases, with 3 bases between them. Germline V gene data show CDR1 as LNHDA and CDR2 as SQIVND (reference sequence). This CDR3 region has 12 residues. The CDR3 bases are TGTGCCAGTAGCCGCTCCTACAATGAGCAGTTCTTC. Translated: CASSRSYNEQFF.

CDR3 sequence: CASSIGFRGVANTEAFF. In nucleotides, the CDR3 is TGTGCCAGTAGTATCGGGTTTCGGGGGGTGGCGAACACTGAAGCTTTCTTT. The genes are TRBV19 and TRBJ1-1, with a tentative D call TRBD1 (5 bases). The V gene's germline CDR1 is LNHDA and CDR2 SQIVND (reference sequence). The CDR3 covers 17 residues. Between the trimmed V and J ends, which lost 3 bases and 1 base, there was a span of 18 bases.

The gene calls are TRBV5-6 and TRBJ2-7; 7 nucleotides agree with TRBD1. J lost 4 bases, V lost 2 bases, and 6 bases had no gene match. Germline V gene sequence: CDR1 SGHDT, CDR2 YYEEEE. The CDR3 has 14 residues. This chain's CDR3 is CASSFVGTAYEQYF. CDR3 bases: TGTGCCAGCAGCTTTGTCGGGACAGCATACGAGCAGTACTTC.

The chain is built from TRBV9 and TRBJ2-1; unclear D gene. Between the trimmed V and J ends, which lost 3 bases and 0 bases, there was a span of 16 bases. Germline V gives CDR1 SGDLS, CDR2 YYNGEE. The CDR3 length is 17 residues. For the CDR3, the DNA is TGTGCCAGCAGCGAGCCCCTTGGGCTCAGCTCCTACAATGAGCAGTTCTTC. Translating it yields CASSEPLGLSSYNEQFF.

A few counts support this clone. The identical CDR3 is also encoded by other nucleotide sequences in the sample. The chain uses TRBV6-1 and TRBJ1-3; a possible D gene is TRBD1 (6 bases). With 3 bases removed from V and 4 bases from J, the gap between germline ends came to 10 bases. The V gene's germline CDR1 is MNHNS and CDR2 SASEGT. CDR3 length: 14 residues. The CDR3: CASSDGGAGNTIYF. The CDR3 DNA follows: TGTGCCAGCAGTGATGGGGGGGCCGGAAACACCATATATTTT.

This clone was detected only once. V and J are TRBV12-2 and TRBJ2-3; TRBD2, the D gene given by the table, was not confirmed from the DNA. TRBV12-2 is a known pseudogene. This CDR3 contains 19 residues. The CDR3 DNA reads TGTGCAAGTCGCTCGTTAAGCGCCTTAGCGGGGCGGTGCACAGATACGCAGTATTTT. Translated: CASRSLSALAGRCTDTQYF.

The chain joins TRBV5-1 to TRBJ1-1; D possibly corresponds to TRBD1 (6 bases). The CDR3 spans 14 residues. Per germline, CDR1 SGHRS and CDR2 YFSETQ. V lost 4 bases, J lost 3 bases, and 13 bases lay in between. The CDR3 is CASSVDRLDTEAFF. The CDR3 coding sequence is TGCGCCAGCAGCGTGGACAGATTGGACACTGAAGCTTTCTTT.

This chain links TRBV10-2 with TRBJ2-1; D unresolved. V lost 0 bases to trimming and J lost 5 bases, with 8 bases between them. The CDR3 contains 14 residues. Looked up from germline, CDR1 is WSHSY and CDR2 is SAAADI. The CDR3 here is CASSESFGNNEQFF. The CDR3 bases are TGCGCCAGCAGTGAGTCGTTCGGCAACAATGAGCAGTTCTTC.

The chain carries TRBV28 and TRBJ1-1; perhaps TRBD1 as D (5 bases). V was trimmed by 2 bases and J by 8 bases, leaving 12 bases between them. Germline-derived CDR1 and CDR2 are MDHEN and SYDVKM. The CDR3 has 13 amino acids. CDR3: CASSLGGKVEAFF. The CDR3 DNA sequence: TGTGCCAGCAGTTTAGGGGGGAAGGTGGAAGCTTTCTTT. Supplemented by reference TRBV28 and TRBJ1-1, the full variable domain reads DVKVTQSSRYLVKRTGEKVFLECVQDMDHENMFWYRQDPGLGLRLIYFSYDVKMKEKGDIPEGYSVSREKKERFSLILESASTNQTSMYLCASSLGGKVEAFFGQGTRLTVV.

CDR3 nucleotide sequence: TGCAGTGCTAGTAGGTACTCTGGGGCCAACGTCCTGACTTTC. Its translation: CSASRYSGANVLTF. This chain links TRBV20-1 with TRBJ2-6; D is unclear. Germline V lookup: CDR1 DFQATT, CDR2 SNEGSKA (reference sequence). Trimming cost V 3 bases and J 0 bases, with 6 bases left between them. The length of the CDR3 is 14 residues.

V is TRBV19 and J is TRBJ1-4; D is unclear. This CDR3 contains 14 residues. The V and J ends lost 6 bases and 4 bases respectively, with 12 bases between them. Germline values: CDR1 LNHDA, CDR2 SQIVND (reference sequence). The CDR3 DNA is TGTGCCAGTAGCCTGGGAAATCTTAATGAAAAACTGTTTTTT. Translating gives CASSLGNLNEKLFF.